Listed here is a single T cell receptor (beta chain). The sample holds a few counts of this clone. Its specific antigen is unknown. Within one base of it there is no much larger clone, and no base qualities were kept. The data originate from a study of blood T cell repertoires in COVID-19 (dated by TCRdb to 2018 to 2020). With regard to the full study: Samples from collaborators originated in the United States, Italy and Spain and spanned both the acute and convalescent phases of COVID-19. The repertoires were released in a freely available public database meant as a resource for research on the immune response to SARS-CoV-2. Subjects who had been exposed to COVID-19, were actively infected with it, or had recovered from it provided the deeply sampled blood TCRbeta repertoires that made up the dataset. Where available, HLA class I and class II types were taken from metadata supplied by the sample provider and were not determined by assay-based typing. A de-identified subject ID, COVID-19 status, age in years and sex were almost always included in the sample metadata. The prospective study material was composed of cDNA or gDNA derived from T cells, B-cell-depleted T cells, or PBMCs. Samples came from the ongoing ImmuneRACE study (first 160 participants) plus 1,254 subjects from 6 global collaborators.

Results and caveats for the whole study, not just this receptor: The quantity of clinical and demographic metadata differed by source and by participant and was supplied without curation.

The V end loses 0 bases and the J end loses 7 bases, and a stretch of 7 bases separates them. CDR1 is given as SGHTA and CDR2 as FQGTGA, both from the germline V gene. The CDR3, cysteine through phenylalanine, is 13 amino acids long. Of the read, only the CDR3 DNA is kept; its 39 bases are in frame from base 1. TCRbeta CDR3 regions were amplified from genomic DNA using the immunoSEQ Assay, a bias-controlled multiplex PCR. Concerning the study's data processing: Nucleated cell counts per sample were estimated from amplification of reference gene primers within the assay. To quantify the absolute abundance of each unique TCRbeta CDR3 rearrangement, sequence reads were collapsed and filtered. For each sample, productive Simpson clonality was calculated as the square root of Simpson's diversity index over productive rearrangements. In TCRdb, the immuneACCESS table is reduced to in-frame sequences with V and J assigned. These tables do not hold every clone; where another copy was compared, an unresolved V gene accounts for under half, and the others remain unexplained. That table gives V, J and clone size, and the DNA gave D and trimming. This sample has more than 110,000 clones in its table, and approximately 78% of those were observed once. The ten largest clonotypes hold roughly 4% of the sample.

The collaborating institutions used their own protocols to collect whole blood in K2EDTA tubes. For TCRbeta analysis, collaborators shipped samples as frozen whole blood, isolated PBMCs, or DNA extracted from either of those sample types. The origin of this receptor is a woman of 80 years or more with acute or convalescent COVID-19. The chain is assembled from TRBV7-3 and TRBJ2-1; the best D guess is TRBD2, with 6 bases matching. Sequencing was performed on peripheral blood. The DNA is TGTGCCAGCAGCTTAACGGGGAGGAATGAGCAGTTCTTC. Translated, it reads CASSLTGRNEQFF.